This T cell receptor (beta chain) was observed in a study of cytomegalovirus exposure and HLA in healthy donors. Regarding the study as a whole: Associated with HLA alleles at 0.05 false discovery rate in a later analysis were about 17,000 TCR beta sequences. In an earlier analysis, in 587 donors, most V segments appeared productive either ~87% or ~30% of the time.

This clone occurred once. Its specificity is unknown. PCR employed 60 Vbeta and 13 Jbeta primers. Original data processing: Later, an analysis found about 80 million unique TCR beta chains, and around 12 million of these were shared. Some clones are missing from TCRdb's copy, which holds only in-frame ones; the method was immunoSEQ multiplex PCR. The V and J calls and clone size are taken from that table; D and trimming were inferred from the DNA. The sample has approximately 150,000 clones, over 75% seen once. The sample comprised PBMCs. The receptor's source is a woman aged 25 to 39 in good health and CMV-seronegative.

CDR3 region: CASSFTGRGETQYF. CDR3 bases: TGTGCCAGCAGCTTTACGGGGAGAGGGGAGACCCAGTACTTC. V gene TRBV7-3 combines with J gene TRBJ2-5; a possible D gene is TRBD2 (5 bases). The CDR3 runs to 14 residues. Germline lookup yields CDR1 SGHTA and CDR2 FQGTGA. The V end was cut by 3 bases, the J end by 5 bases, with 13 bases between.